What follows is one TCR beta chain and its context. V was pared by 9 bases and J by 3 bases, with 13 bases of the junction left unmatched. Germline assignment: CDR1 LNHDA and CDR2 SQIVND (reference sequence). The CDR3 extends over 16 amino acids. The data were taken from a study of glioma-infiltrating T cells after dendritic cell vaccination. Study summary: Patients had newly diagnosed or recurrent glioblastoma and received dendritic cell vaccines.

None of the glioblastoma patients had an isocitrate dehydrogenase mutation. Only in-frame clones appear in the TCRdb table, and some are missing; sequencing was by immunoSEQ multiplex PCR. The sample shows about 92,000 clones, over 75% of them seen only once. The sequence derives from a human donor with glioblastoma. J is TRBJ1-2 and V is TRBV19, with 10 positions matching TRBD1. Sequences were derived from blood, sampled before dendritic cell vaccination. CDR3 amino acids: CASNAGTGVKDYGYTF. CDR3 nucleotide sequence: TGTGCCAGCAACGCCGGGACAGGGGTTAAGGACTATGGCTACACCTTC.